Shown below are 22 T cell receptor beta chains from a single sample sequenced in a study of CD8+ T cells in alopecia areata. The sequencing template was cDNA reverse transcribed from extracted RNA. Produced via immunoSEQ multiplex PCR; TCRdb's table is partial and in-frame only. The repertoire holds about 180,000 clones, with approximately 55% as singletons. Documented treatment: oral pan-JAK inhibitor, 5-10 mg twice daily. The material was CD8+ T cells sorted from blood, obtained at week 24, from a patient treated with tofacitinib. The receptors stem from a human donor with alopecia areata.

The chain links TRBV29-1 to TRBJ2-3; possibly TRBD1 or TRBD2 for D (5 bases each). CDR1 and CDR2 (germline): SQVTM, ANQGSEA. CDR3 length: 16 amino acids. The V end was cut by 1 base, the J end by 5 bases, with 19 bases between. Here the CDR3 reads CSVEGARGPRVDTQYF. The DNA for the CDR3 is TGCAGCGTTGAAGGGGCCCGGGGCCCTCGAGTAGATACGCAGTATTTT.

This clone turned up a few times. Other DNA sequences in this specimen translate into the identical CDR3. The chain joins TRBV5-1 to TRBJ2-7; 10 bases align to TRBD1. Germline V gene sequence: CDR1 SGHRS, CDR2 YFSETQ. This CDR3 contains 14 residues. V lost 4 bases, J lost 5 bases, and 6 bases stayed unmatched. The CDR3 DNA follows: TGCGCCAGCAGCCTAAGACAGGGGGCTGACGAGCAGTACTTC. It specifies CASSLRQGADEQYF. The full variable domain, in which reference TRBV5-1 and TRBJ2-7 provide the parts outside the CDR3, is KAGVTQTPRYLIKTRGQQVTLSCSPISGHRSVSWYQQTPGQGLQFLFEYFSETQRNKGNFPGRFSGRQFSNSRSEMNVSTLELGDSALYLCASSLRQGADEQYFGPGTRLTVT.

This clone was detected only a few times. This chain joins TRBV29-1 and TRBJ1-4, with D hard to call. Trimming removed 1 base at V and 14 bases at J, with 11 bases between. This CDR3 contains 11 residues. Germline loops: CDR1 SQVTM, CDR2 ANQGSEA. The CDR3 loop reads CSVEVGSFLFF. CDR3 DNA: TGCAGCGTTGAAGTAGGCAGTTTTCTGTTTTTT. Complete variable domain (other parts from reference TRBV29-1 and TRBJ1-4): SAVISQKPSRDICQRGTSLTIQCQVDSQVTMMFWYRQQPGQSLTLIATANQGSEATYESGFVIDKFPISRPNLTFSTLTVSNMSPEDSSIYLCSVEVGSFLFFGSGTQLSVL.

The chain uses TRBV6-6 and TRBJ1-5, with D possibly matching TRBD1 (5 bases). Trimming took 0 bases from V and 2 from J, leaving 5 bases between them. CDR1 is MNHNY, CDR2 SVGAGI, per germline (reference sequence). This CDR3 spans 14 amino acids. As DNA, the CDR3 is TGTGCCAGCAGTTACTCAGGGGGCAATCAGCCCCAGCATTTT. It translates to CASSYSGGNQPQHF.

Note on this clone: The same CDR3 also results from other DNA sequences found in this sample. CDR3 DNA: TGTGCCAGCAGTTTATCAGGTTATAGCAATCAGCCCCAGCATTTT. It specifies CASSLSGYSNQPQHF. The V and J genes are TRBV27 and TRBJ1-5, with no clear D. V was cut by 0 bases and J by 0 bases, with 6 bases left in between. Germline V gene data show CDR1 as MNHEY and CDR2 as SMNVEV (reference sequence). The CDR3 is made up of 15 amino acids.

DNA of the CDR3: TGCAGCGTTTGGGCGGCGGGGGACATCCAAGAGACCCAGTACTTC. Amino acids: CSVWAAGDIQETQYF. V is TRBV29-1 and J is TRBJ2-5, with a possible D match to TRBD2 (7 bases). Trimming removed 5 bases from V and 1 base from J, with 17 bases in between. CDR1 and CDR2 from the germline V gene are SQVTM and ANQGSEA. The CDR3 extends over 15 amino acids. Based on the CDR3 plus reference TRBV29-1 and TRBJ2-5, the full variable domain is SAVISQKPSRDICQRGTSLTIQCQVDSQVTMMFWYRQQPGQSLTLIATANQGSEATYESGFVIDKFPISRPNLTFSTLTVSNMSPEDSSIYLCSVWAAGDIQETQYFGPGTRLLVL.

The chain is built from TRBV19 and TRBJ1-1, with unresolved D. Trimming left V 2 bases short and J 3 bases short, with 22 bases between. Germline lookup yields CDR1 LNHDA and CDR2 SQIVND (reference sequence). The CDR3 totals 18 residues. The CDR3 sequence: CASSIFGRRSEEDTEAFF. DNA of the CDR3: TGTGCCAGTAGTATATTCGGCAGGCGGAGCGAGGAGGACACTGAAGCTTTCTTT.

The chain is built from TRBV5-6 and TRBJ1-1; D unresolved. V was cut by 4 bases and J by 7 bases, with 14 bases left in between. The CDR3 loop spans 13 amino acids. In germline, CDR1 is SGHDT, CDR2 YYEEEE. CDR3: CASSLLMVGEAFF. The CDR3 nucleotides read TGTGCCAGCAGCCTCCTTATGGTGGGTGAAGCTTTCTTT.

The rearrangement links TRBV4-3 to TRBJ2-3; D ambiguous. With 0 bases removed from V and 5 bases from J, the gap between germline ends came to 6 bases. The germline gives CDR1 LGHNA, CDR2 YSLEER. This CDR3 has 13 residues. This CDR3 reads CASSQDNGDTQYF. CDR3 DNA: TGCGCCAGCAGCCAAGATAATGGAGATACGCAGTATTTT.

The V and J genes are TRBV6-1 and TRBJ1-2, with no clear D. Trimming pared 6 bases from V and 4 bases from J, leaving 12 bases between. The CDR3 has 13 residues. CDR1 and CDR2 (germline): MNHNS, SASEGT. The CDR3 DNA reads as TGTGCCAGCAGCCTAACAGAGACCTATGGCTACACCTTC. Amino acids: CASSLTETYGYTF.

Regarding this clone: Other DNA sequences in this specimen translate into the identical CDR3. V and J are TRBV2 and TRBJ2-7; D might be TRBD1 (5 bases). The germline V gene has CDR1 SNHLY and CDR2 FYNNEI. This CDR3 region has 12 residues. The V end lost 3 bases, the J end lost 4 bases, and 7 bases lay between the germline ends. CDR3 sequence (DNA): TGTGCCAGCAGTGACAGGGTATACGAGCAGTACTTC. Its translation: CASSDRVYEQYF.

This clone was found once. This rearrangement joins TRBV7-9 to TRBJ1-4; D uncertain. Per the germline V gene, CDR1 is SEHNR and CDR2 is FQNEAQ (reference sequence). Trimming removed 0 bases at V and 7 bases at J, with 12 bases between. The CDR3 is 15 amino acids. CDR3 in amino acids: CASSLARPSGEKLFF. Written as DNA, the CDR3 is TGTGCCAGCAGCTTAGCGCGTCCCAGCGGTGAAAAACTGTTTTTT.

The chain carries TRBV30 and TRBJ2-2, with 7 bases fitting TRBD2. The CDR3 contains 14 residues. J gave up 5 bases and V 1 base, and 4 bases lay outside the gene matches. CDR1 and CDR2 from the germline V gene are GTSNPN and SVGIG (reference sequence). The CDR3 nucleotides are TGTGCCTGGAGTGGAGGTAGCGGGACCGGGGAGCTGTTTTTT. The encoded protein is CAWSGGSGTGELFF.

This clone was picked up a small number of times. In nucleotides, the CDR3 is TGCGCCAGCAGCTACGCTGGGGCAGAAGAGACCCAGTACTTC. As protein: CASSYAGAEETQYF. This chain joins TRBV4-3 and TRBJ2-5; a possible D gene is TRBD1 (5 bases). Trimming removed 5 bases from V and 3 bases from J, with 13 bases in between. This CDR3 has 14 residues. CDR1 and CDR2 (germline): LGHNA, YSLEER.

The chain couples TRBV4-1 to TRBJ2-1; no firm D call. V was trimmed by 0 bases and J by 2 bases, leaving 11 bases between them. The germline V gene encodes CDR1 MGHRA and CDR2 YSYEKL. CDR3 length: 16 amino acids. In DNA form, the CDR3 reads TGCGCCAGCAGCCAAGATCCAGGCCAGACCTACAATGAGCAGTTCTTC. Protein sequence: CASSQDPGQTYNEQFF.

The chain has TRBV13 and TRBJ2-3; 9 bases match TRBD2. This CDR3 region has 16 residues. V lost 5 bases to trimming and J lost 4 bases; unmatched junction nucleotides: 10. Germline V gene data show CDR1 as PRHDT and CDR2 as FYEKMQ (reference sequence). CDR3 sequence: CASSPLASGGSDTQYF. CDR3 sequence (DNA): TGTGCCAGCAGCCCATTGGCGAGCGGGGGGTCAGATACGCAGTATTTT. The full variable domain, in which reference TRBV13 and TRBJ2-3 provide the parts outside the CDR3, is AAGVIQSPRHLIKEKRETATLKCYPIPRHDTVYWYQQGPGQDPQFLISFYEKMQSDKGSIPDRFSAQQFSDYHSELNMSSLELGDSALYFCASSPLASGGSDTQYFGPGTRLTVL.

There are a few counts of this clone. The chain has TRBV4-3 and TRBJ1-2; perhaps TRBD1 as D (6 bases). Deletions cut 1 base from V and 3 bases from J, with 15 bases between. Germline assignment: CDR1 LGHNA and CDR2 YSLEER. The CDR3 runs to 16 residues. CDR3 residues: CASSQGPPGADYGYTF. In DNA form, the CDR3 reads TGCGCCAGCAGCCAAGGACCGCCAGGGGCGGACTATGGCTACACCTTC.

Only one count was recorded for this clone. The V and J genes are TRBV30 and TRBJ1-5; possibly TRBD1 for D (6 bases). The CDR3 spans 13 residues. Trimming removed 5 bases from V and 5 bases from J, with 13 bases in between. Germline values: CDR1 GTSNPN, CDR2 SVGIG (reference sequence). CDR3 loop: CAWAGGAHQPQHF. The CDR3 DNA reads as TGTGCCTGGGCTGGGGGGGCTCATCAGCCCCAGCATTTT.

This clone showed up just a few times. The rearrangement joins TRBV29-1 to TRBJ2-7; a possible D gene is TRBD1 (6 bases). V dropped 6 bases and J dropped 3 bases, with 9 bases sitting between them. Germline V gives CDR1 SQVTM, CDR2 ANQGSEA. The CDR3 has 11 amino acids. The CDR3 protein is CSVTTGYEQYF. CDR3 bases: TGCAGCGTCACGACAGGCTACGAGCAGTACTTC.

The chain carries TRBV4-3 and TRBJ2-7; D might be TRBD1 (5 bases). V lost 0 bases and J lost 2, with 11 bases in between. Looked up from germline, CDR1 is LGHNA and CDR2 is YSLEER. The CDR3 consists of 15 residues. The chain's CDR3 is CASSQEWTSAYEQYF. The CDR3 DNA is TGCGCCAGCAGCCAAGAATGGACATCGGCCTACGAGCAGTACTTC.

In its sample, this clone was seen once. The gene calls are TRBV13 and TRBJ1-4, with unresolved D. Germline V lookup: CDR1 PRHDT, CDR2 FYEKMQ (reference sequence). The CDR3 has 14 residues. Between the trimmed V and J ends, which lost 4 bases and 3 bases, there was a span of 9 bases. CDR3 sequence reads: CASSSRVANEKLFF. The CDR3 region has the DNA TGTGCCAGCAGCTCCCGGGTGGCTAATGAAAAACTGTTTTTT.

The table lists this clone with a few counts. The DNA for the CDR3 is TGTGCCAGCAGTGACGGGCAGGGGCCTCAAGAGACCCAGTACTTC. Residues: CASSDGQGPQETQYF. The chain combines TRBV2 with TRBJ2-5; TRBD1 might be the D (6 bases). CDR1 and CDR2 (germline): SNHLY, FYNNEI. V lost 3 bases and J 2 bases, leaving 13 bases between the germline ends. This CDR3 has 15 residues.